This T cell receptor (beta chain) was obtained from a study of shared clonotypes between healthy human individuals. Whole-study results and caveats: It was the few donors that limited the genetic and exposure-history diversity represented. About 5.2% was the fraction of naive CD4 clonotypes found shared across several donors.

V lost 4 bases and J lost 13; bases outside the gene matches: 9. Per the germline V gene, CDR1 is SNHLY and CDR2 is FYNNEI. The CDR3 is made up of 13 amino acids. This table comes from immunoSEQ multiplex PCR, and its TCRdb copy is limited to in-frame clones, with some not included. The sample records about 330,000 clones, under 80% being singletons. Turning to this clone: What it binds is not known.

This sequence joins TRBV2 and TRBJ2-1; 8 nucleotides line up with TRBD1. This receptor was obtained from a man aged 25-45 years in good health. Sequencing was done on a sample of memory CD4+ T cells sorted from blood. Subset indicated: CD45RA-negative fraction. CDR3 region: CASSAGQDRTQFF. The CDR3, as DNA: TGTGCCAGCAGTGCGGGACAGGATCGGACCCAGTTCTTC.